This TCR beta chain derives from a study of naive and memory T cell subsets. Study results and limitations: A few larger clonotypes appeared in naive repertoires, especially CD8, possibly memory cells re-expressing CD45RA. Naive and memory subsets had different power law exponents for TCR abundance.

After the first PCR, alpha and beta chain libraries were processed separately. The CDR3 consists of 19 residues. The junction had 11 bases not matched to a gene; V was cut back by 4 bases and J by 1 base. Germline lookup yields CDR1 SGHRS and CDR2 YFSETQ. The beta constant-region primer was an equimolar mix of two oligonucleotides covering TRBC1 and TRBC2. TCRdb processed the UMI-ligation and nested PCR reads anew with MiXCR; each CDR3 protein has one entry. The repertoire holds 130,000 to 150,000 distinct CDR3 sequences, with approximately 15% as singletons. In this sample, this clonotype turned up a few times. Its antigen is undetermined.

The sequence derives from a human donor in good health. Sample: naive CD4+ T cells from blood. The chain couples TRBV5-1 to TRBJ2-3; 14 bases match TRBD2. This CDR3 reads CASSVKGLAGAMGTDTQYF. The CDR3 DNA is TGCGCCAGCAGCGTGAAGGGACTAGCGGGAGCCATGGGCACAGATACGCAGTATTTT.